The rows below give T cell receptor beta chains drawn from one sample of a study of cytomegalovirus exposure and HLA in healthy donors. This table comes from immunoSEQ multiplex PCR, and its TCRdb copy is limited to in-frame clones, with some not included. The sample carries roughly 100,000 clones, 78% recorded once. The sample consisted of PBMCs. The receptor source for this set is a woman aged 40 to 49 in good health and CMV-seronegative. Each CDR3 is given without its conserved first and last residue. Expanded clones get a size class; other rows say once, few or many, or leave the size out.

abundance	v_gene	j_gene	CDR3aa
.	TRBV18	TRBJ2-3	ASSGLDGTQY
.	TRBV29-1	TRBJ2-1	SVGLAGVTYNEQF
.	TRBV9	TRBJ2-1	ASSVTGLARNEQF
few	TRBV6-1	TRBJ2-7	ASLTGFNEQY
.	TRBV28	TRBJ1-2	ASSPTASANYGYT
.	TRBV29-1	TRBJ2-7	SVESGAEQY
.	TRBV7-9	TRBJ1-1	ASSETGVTEAF
.	TRBV6-5	TRBJ2-7	ASRSLSGSSYEQY
few	TRBV2	TRBJ2-1	ASSPRQDSVNQF
.	TRBV15	TRBJ2-1	ATSRDRSVLQF
.	TRBV28	TRBJ2-3	ASSTGGSVPLIDTQY
.	TRBV7-8	TRBJ1-2	ASSFTGTSSYT
few	TRBV20-1	TRBJ2-1	SARGREQF
once	TRBV19	TRBJ2-7	ASSMRSSGAILEQY
.	TRBV19	TRBJ1-5	ASSIREGQPQH
.	TRBV5-1	TRBJ2-2	ASSWTLAGDPTGELF
once	TRBV5-1	TRBJ2-7	ASRDGWGHCEQY
.	TRBV28	TRBJ1-1	ASLSETGDPEAF
.	TRBV4-3	TRBJ1-5	ASSQDLRTPSNQPQH
.	TRBV6-1	TRBJ2-5	ASSEGLRGTETQY
few	TRBV6-5	TRBJ1-2	ASSWDRNGYGYT
.	TRBV27	TRBJ2-1	ASSLDRGSYNEQF
.	TRBV27	TRBJ2-1	ASSLPNRGGYNEQF
.	TRBV28	TRBJ1-2	ASSLGQGGSNYGYT
few	TRBV15	TRBJ1-4	ATSSDEGGTNEKLS
.	TRBV2	TRBJ2-2	ARDRDIGTGELF
.	TRBV5-8	TRBJ2-3	ASNAARLAGGSTDTQY
.	TRBV6-1	TRBJ2-7	ASSAGTSGPYEQY
.	TRBV11-3	TRBJ2-1	ASSSGGLAAWNEQF
once	TRBV11-2	TRBJ2-7	ASSLDQRQGCEQY
few	TRBV6-5	TRBJ2-2	ASSLGQGALGGELF
.	TRBV2	TRBJ2-6	ASSSPHVLT
.	TRBV7-3	TRBJ1-2	ASSLKAGQGEGYGYT
.	TRBV5-4	TRBJ2-7	ASSLQGVREQY
once	TRBV7-2	TRBJ1-6	ASSATGSRISPLH
.	TRBV21-1	TRBJ2-2	ASPRQGFTGELF
.	TRBV11-1	TRBJ2-3	ASSSGKLVGLDTQY
.	TRBV29-1	TRBJ1-1	SETGTGSVAF
.	TRBV5-4	TRBJ1-6	ASSFGTGDSPLH
.	TRBV27	TRBJ2-7	ASSRGTSGTTYEQY
.	TRBV7-2	TRBJ2-5	ASSLGGRETQY
.	TRBV9	TRBJ2-1	ASSVAGGSYNEQF
.	TRBV5-6	TRBJ2-7	ASSLSTATHYEQY
once	TRBV5-6	TRBJ2-3	ASIGGQRPTDTQY
.	TRBV5-4	TRBJ2-6	ASGGQGAIGANVLT
.	TRBV15	TRBJ1-2	ATTRDNAGYT
few	TRBV6-6	TRBJ1-1	ASSSQMRTEAF
.	TRBV27	TRBJ2-7	ASSLKAGGPNYEQY
.	TRBV28	TRBJ2-7	ASSLGGPSFYEQY
once	TRBV7-9	TRBJ1-5	ASSLGTGNYNQPQH
few	TRBV4-1	TRBJ2-3	ASSHTPPDTQY
.	TRBV7-9	TRBJ2-5	SSSLRDRGPQETQY
.	TRBV5-1	TRBJ2-7	ASSLAVSYEQY
few	TRBV29-1	TRBJ2-1	SVGGYNEQF
.	TRBV28	TRBJ1-1	ASRITGREAF
few	TRBV6-5	TRBJ1-4	ASSPFAGMEEKLF